This T cell receptor beta chain was found in a study of blood T cells in healthy people across ages. Study findings and constraints: Age brought a roughly linear fall in TCR beta diversity measured per million T cells. Among long-lived donors, naive CD4+ cells were more numerous and diversity higher than in aged donors.

Comments on this clonotype: Antigen specificity is unknown.

CDR3 length: 15 residues. Germline trimming cut 2 bases from V and 0 bases from J; bases unmatched to any gene: 2. Germline values: CDR1 MGHRA, CDR2 YSYEKL. Combining a sample-barcoded 5' primer with a J-beta primer mix, a second PCR ran for roughly 7 to 12 cycles. Each sample provided no less than 2.5 million CDR3-containing paired-end reads. In TCRdb, the 5' RACE reads were re-called with MiXCR into one record per CDR3 protein. Counted here are about 1.6 million distinct CDR3 sequences, about 31% occurring once; the ten biggest clones make up over 9%. The sample providers were healthy Caucasian people from Russia, aged roughly 6 to 95.

Sequenced sample: blood. The rearrangement uses TRBV4-1 and TRBJ1-1; 8 positions match TRBD1. The sequence was obtained from a woman aged 30 to 39 in good health. The DNA of the CDR3 is TGCGCCAGCAGCCAATGGACAGGGCTGAACACTGAAGCTTTCTTT. As protein: CASSQWTGLNTEAFF.